A single T cell receptor beta chain is shown here with its context. What it binds is unknown. The data originate from a study of blood T cells in healthy people across ages. Overall study results and limits: Expanded clonotype shifts may have been confounded, as the donors had an unknown CMV status.

A second PCR of roughly 7 to 11 cycles used a sample-barcoded 5' primer and a J-beta primer mix. The template-switch adaptor, which had 12 random nucleotides, put a tag on each cDNA molecule. MiXCR, applied by TCRdb to the 5' RACE reads, yields one record per CDR3 protein. The sample consists of under 1,100,000 distinct CDR3 sequences, almost 25% of them appearing once. The ends were cut back, 3 bases at V and 5 bases at J, with 10 bases in the middle. Germline CDR1 KGHSH, CDR2 LQKENI. The CDR3 is made up of 14 amino acids. In addition, the sample was reused for a study of T cells of mothers and their children. That paper adds: Reverse transcription into cDNA received all extracted RNA, at roughly 1.6 ug per 15 ul.

The source is a girl under 10 years old in good health. The sample consisted of blood. This chain joins TRBV18 and TRBJ1-4; a weak D match, TRBD1 (6 bases). The chain's CDR3 is CASSPADRNEKLFF. In nucleotides, the CDR3 is TGTGCCAGCTCACCTGCGGACAGAAATGAAAAACTGTTTTTT.